Following are 27 T cell receptor beta chains from one sample sequenced in a study of lymphopenia after photon versus proton radiotherapy. Sequenced by immunoSEQ multiplex PCR; TCRdb stores in-frame clones only, minus some. The profile shows 77,000 or so clones, about 83% of them singletons. The material was peripheral blood, obtained from a patient treated with proton-based radiotherapy. The receptors here all came from a man in his 60s with pancreatic cancer.

This clone was recorded once. The J gene is TRBJ1-4, the V gene TRBV28; 9 bases agree with TRBD1. This CDR3 has 16 residues. Germline-derived CDR1 and CDR2 are MDHEN and SYDVKM. J was trimmed by 2 bases and V by 5 bases; bases with no gene match: 6. CDR3 DNA: TGTGCCAGCAGTGGTAATGGACAGGGGACTAATGAAAAACTGTTTTTT. Protein: CASSGNGQGTNEKLFF.

J is TRBJ2-1 and V is TRBV29-1; TRBD2 might be the D (6 bases). V lost 6 bases and J lost 9, with 21 bases in between. Germline V CDR1 and CDR2: SQVTM, ANQGSEA. The CDR3 contains 14 residues. CDR3 sequence reads: CSVDAGLLYGEQFF. CDR3 DNA sequence: TGCAGCGTGGACGCGGGACTTTTGTATGGTGAGCAGTTCTTC.

The rearrangement uses TRBV19 and TRBJ2-2; 12 bases are a match to TRBD2. Germline lookup yields CDR1 LNHDA and CDR2 SQIVND (reference sequence). The CDR3 totals 16 residues. V lost 4 bases to trimming and J lost 7 bases; unmatched junction nucleotides: 7. In DNA form, the CDR3 reads TGTGCCAGTAGTACTCGACTAGCGGGAGTCGGCGGGGAGCTGTTTTTT. It translates to CASSTRLAGVGGELFF.

The chain uses TRBV27 and TRBJ1-2; 8 positions match TRBD1. The length of the CDR3 is 14 residues. With V trimmed by 6 bases and J by 7 bases, 10 bases remained unmatched. Germline-derived CDR1 and CDR2 are MNHEY and SMNVEV (reference sequence). This CDR3 is CASRSTGERGGYTF. The CDR3 DNA reads as TGTGCCAGCAGGTCGACAGGGGAGAGGGGTGGCTACACCTTC.

The genes are TRBV2 and TRBJ1-3; D is ambiguous. Trimming removed 5 bases from V and 4 bases from J, with 9 bases in between. Germline assignment: CDR1 SNHLY and CDR2 FYNNEI. The CDR3 spans 13 residues. CDR3 sequence (DNA): TGTGCCAGCAGTTGGGCCTCGGGAAACACCATATATTTT. This codes for CASSWASGNTIYF.

For this clone: The junction does not match germline at one end; this may be a read error. The chain couples TRBV7-3 to TRBJ2-3; 7 bases agree with TRBD1. The germline V gene encodes CDR1 SGHTA and CDR2 FQGTGA. The CDR3 runs 15 residues. The CDR3: CASSLTGVLRDTQYF. The CDR3 DNA sequence: TGTGCCAGCAGCCTAACAGGGGTCCTACGGGATACGCAGTATTTT.

This chain connects TRBV4-1 to TRBJ1-1; TRBD1 is a possible D gene (5 bases). Deletions cut 0 bases from V and 5 bases from J, with 10 bases between. The CDR3 spans 14 residues. The germline V gene has CDR1 MGHRA and CDR2 YSYEKL. CDR3 residues: CASSQDQGRTEAFF. CDR3 DNA: TGCGCCAGCAGCCAAGATCAGGGACGGACTGAAGCTTTCTTT.

V is TRBV4-2 and J is TRBJ1-2; D remains ambiguous. The CDR3 runs to 15 residues. Between the trimmed V and J ends, which lost 0 bases and 4 bases, there was a span of 12 bases. CDR1 is LGHNA, CDR2 YNFKEQ, per germline. This CDR3 is CASSQDAHSIYGYTF. The CDR3 coding sequence is TGTGCCAGCAGCCAAGATGCCCACAGTATCTATGGCTACACCTTC.

The V gene is TRBV5-1, the J gene TRBJ2-7; D may correspond to TRBD1 or TRBD2 (6 bases each). The V and J ends lost 2 bases and 7 bases respectively, with 19 bases between them. CDR1 is SGHRS and CDR2 is YFSETQ in the germline V gene. The CDR3 is 15 residues long. CDR3 nucleotide sequence: TGCGCCAGCAGCTTAACTTCGGGGGCGGCACGGGAGCAGTACTTC. This codes for CASSLTSGAAREQYF.

The rearrangement uses TRBV4-1 and TRBJ2-2; unclear D gene. The V end lost 1 base, the J end lost 3 bases, and 12 bases lay between the germline ends. This CDR3 is 16 amino acids long. Germline V gene sequence: CDR1 MGHRA, CDR2 YSYEKL. The CDR3 protein is CASSQVPASYTGELFF. The CDR3 DNA is TGCGCCAGCAGCCAAGTTCCAGCGAGCTACACCGGGGAGCTGTTTTTT.

This rearrangement joins TRBV11-3 to TRBJ2-3; a possible D gene is TRBD2 (5 bases). Germline CDR1 and CDR2: SGHNT and YENEEA. CDR3 length: 13 amino acids. Trimming cost V 8 bases and J 4 bases, with 13 bases left between them. The CDR3 loop reads CASGRGVSDTQYF. CDR3 nucleotides: TGTGCCAGCGGCCGGGGAGTTTCAGATACGCAGTATTTT. Looking up the rest from reference TRBV11-3 and TRBJ2-3 gives the full variable domain: EAGVVQSPRYKIIEKKQPVAFWCNPISGHNTLYWYLQNLGQGPELLIRYENEEAVDDSQLPKDRFSAERLKGVDSTLKIQPAELGDSAVYLCASGRGVSDTQYFGPGTRLTVL.

This rearrangement joins TRBV4-2 to TRBJ2-3; the match to TRBD2 covers 9 bases. Germline lookup yields CDR1 LGHNA and CDR2 YNFKEQ. The trim removed 1 base at V and 11 bases at J, leaving 10 bases unmatched. The CDR3 consists of 15 residues. CDR3 nucleotide sequence: TGTGCCAGCAGCCAAGGATTAGCGGGAGATATCTTGCAGTATTTT. It is translated as CASSQGLAGDILQYF.

The chain links TRBV7-9 to TRBJ2-7; D gene ambiguous. V dropped 5 bases and J dropped 3 bases, with 11 bases sitting between them. The CDR3 loop spans 13 amino acids. Germline V CDR1 and CDR2: SEHNR, FQNEAQ (reference sequence). This chain's CDR3 is CASSPSDYYEQYF. DNA of the CDR3: TGTGCCAGCAGCCCAAGCGATTACTACGAGCAGTACTTC.

The chain has TRBV9 and TRBJ2-5; D is perhaps TRBD2 (6 bases). This CDR3 is built from 16 residues. Germline values: CDR1 SGDLS, CDR2 YYNGEE. Trimming removed 3 bases from V and 2 bases from J, with 17 bases in between. The CDR3 nucleotides are TGTGCCAGCAGCGAGGGGTTGGGGACTGGACAAGAGACCCAGTACTTC. It yields the protein CASSEGLGTGQETQYF. The full variable domain, with the rest looked up from reference TRBV9 and TRBJ2-5, is DSGVTQTPKHLITATGQRVTLRCSPRSGDLSVYWYQQSLDQGLQFLIQYYNGEERAKGNILERFSAQQFPDLHSELNLSSLELGDSALYFCASSEGLGTGQETQYFGPGTRLLVL.

The V call is TRBV30, the J call TRBJ1-1; maybe TRBD1 (6 bases). The CDR3 consists of 12 residues. Germline CDR1 reads GTSNPN; CDR2 reads SVGIG (reference sequence). V shed 8 bases and J shed 2 bases, with 12 bases lying between them. The CDR3 is CAVGHLNTEAFF. The CDR3 DNA reads TGTGCCGTGGGACACCTCAACACTGAAGCTTTCTTT.

This clone was detected only a few times. The V gene is TRBV2, the J gene TRBJ2-7; D ambiguous. Trimming took off 1 base at V and 3 bases at J, with 7 bases between the two ends. In germline, CDR1 is SNHLY, CDR2 FYNNEI. This CDR3 contains 13 residues. In nucleotides, the CDR3 is TGTGCCAGCAGTGAAGGTGGGAACTACGAGCAGTACTTC. This codes for CASSEGGNYEQYF.

Comment on this clone: One junction end disagrees with the germline gene, perhaps due to a read error. The chain employs TRBV2 and TRBJ2-7; 15 bases are a match to TRBD2. The CDR3 totals 13 residues. CDR1 is SNHLY and CDR2 is FYNNEI in the germline V gene. This chain's CDR3 is CASSGFPGLAGGF. The CDR3 nucleotides read TGTGCCAGCAGTGGCTTCCCGGGACTAGCGGGAGGCTTC.

Only a few counts were recorded for this clone. The CDR3 nucleotides are TGTGCCACCCTACTCGAGGGGCGAGAAGCTTTCTTT. This translates into CATLLEGREAFF. The J gene is TRBJ1-1, the V gene TRBV19, with D possibly being TRBD1 (5 bases). The CDR3 contains 12 residues. V was trimmed by 10 bases and J by 8 bases, leaving 17 bases between them. Per germline, CDR1 LNHDA and CDR2 SQIVND (reference sequence). Full variable domain (remainder filled in from reference TRBV19 and TRBJ1-1): DGGITQSPKYLFRKEGQNVTLSCEQNLNHDAMYWYRQDPGQGLRLIYYSQIVNDFQKGDIAEGYSVSREKKESFPLTVTSAQKNPTAFYLCATLLEGREAFFGQGTRLTVV.

The chain links TRBV4-2 to TRBJ1-4; the D is unclear. Trimming removed 0 bases from V and 4 bases from J, with 12 bases in between. CDR1 LGHNA and CDR2 YNFKEQ come from the germline V gene. The length of the CDR3 is 16 residues. The CDR3 DNA is TGTGCCAGCAGCCAAGAAGGTGGACCGAATAATGAAAAACTGTTTTTT. Amino acid sequence: CASSQEGGPNNEKLFF.

By sample fraction, this clone is medium-sized. The chain joins TRBV7-9 to TRBJ1-3, with D perhaps TRBD1 (5 bases). V was clipped by 5 bases and J by 0 bases, with 17 bases between them. Germline CDR1 reads SEHNR; CDR2 reads FQNEAQ (reference sequence). The CDR3 length is 17 residues. CDR3 amino acids: CASSASVRDSSGNTIYF. Here the CDR3 DNA reads TGTGCCAGCAGCGCTAGTGTCAGGGACTCCTCTGGAAACACCATATATTTT.

This clone was seen a few times. This chain joins TRBV27 and TRBJ2-7; 11 nucleotides align to TRBD2. The V gene's germline CDR1 is MNHEY and CDR2 SMNVEV (reference sequence). The ends lost 2 bases at V and 3 bases at J; junction bases unmatched: 6. The CDR3 contains 16 residues. This CDR3 reads CASSLGSGLAVYEQYF. The CDR3 bases are TGTGCCAGCAGTTTAGGGTCGGGACTAGCGGTCTACGAGCAGTACTTC.

The CDR3 nucleotides read TGCAGTGTCCGAGGGGACACTGAAGCTTTCTTT. Its protein product is CSVRGDTEAFF. The rearrangement joins TRBV20-1 to TRBJ1-1; D is possibly TRBD1 (5 bases). Trimming took off 7 bases at V and 3 bases at J, with 9 bases between the two ends. The CDR3 sequence is 11 residues long. Per the germline V gene, CDR1 is DFQATT and CDR2 is SNEGSKA (reference sequence).

V is TRBV5-6 and J is TRBJ2-7, with D perhaps matching TRBD2 (5 bases). V lost 1 base and J lost 5, with 19 bases in between. Germline values: CDR1 SGHDT, CDR2 YYEEEE. This CDR3 has 16 amino acids. The CDR3 region has the DNA TGTGCCAGCAGCTTGAACTTACTAGAGTATCGGGACGAGCAGTACTTC. It specifies CASSLNLLEYRDEQYF.

This clone has just a few counts. The gene calls are TRBV4-3 and TRBJ1-1; TRBD1 might be the D (5 bases). This CDR3 has 15 amino acids. Looked up from germline, CDR1 is LGHNA and CDR2 is YSLEER. Trimming pared 0 bases from V and 1 base from J, leaving 9 bases between. The CDR3 DNA sequence: TGCGCCAGCAGCCAAGATCCCGGGGGGAACACTGAAGCTTTCTTT. It codes for CASSQDPGGNTEAFF.

The chain employs TRBV19 and TRBJ2-2; no reliable D call. Deletions cut 6 bases from V and 3 bases from J, with 8 bases between. There are 13 residues in the CDR3. Germline CDR1 is LNHDA and CDR2 is SQIVND (reference sequence). This chain's CDR3 is CASREVDTGELFF. The CDR3 DNA reads as TGTGCCAGTAGAGAGGTAGACACCGGGGAGCTGTTTTTT.

This chain links TRBV7-9 with TRBJ2-1, with 9 bases aligning to TRBD2. Germline V lookup: CDR1 SEHNR, CDR2 FQNEAQ (reference sequence). V lost 6 bases and J lost 5; bases outside the gene matches: 11. The CDR3 extends over 16 amino acids. The CDR3 coding sequence is TGTGCCAGCAGTCGAACCCTAGCGGGACTCGACAATGAGCAGTTCTTC. Translation gives CASSRTLAGLDNEQFF.

The chain combines TRBV18 with TRBJ2-1, with D possibly being TRBD1 (6 bases). Germline values: CDR1 KGHSH, CDR2 LQKENI. V lost 6 bases, J lost 15 bases, and 15 bases lay in between. The CDR3 length is 11 residues. The CDR3 bases are TGTGCCAGCTCCCGAGATTTGGACAGGTTCTTC. Translating gives CASSRDLDRFF.